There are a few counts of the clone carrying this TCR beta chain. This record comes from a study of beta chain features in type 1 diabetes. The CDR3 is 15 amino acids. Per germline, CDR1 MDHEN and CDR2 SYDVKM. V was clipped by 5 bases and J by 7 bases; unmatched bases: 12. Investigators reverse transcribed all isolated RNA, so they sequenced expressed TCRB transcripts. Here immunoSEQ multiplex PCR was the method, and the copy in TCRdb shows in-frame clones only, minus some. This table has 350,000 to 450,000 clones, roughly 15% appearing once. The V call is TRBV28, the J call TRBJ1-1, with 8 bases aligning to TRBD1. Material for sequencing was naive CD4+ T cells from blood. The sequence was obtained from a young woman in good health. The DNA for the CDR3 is TGTGCCAGCAGTACAGACTCAGGACAGGGACGTGAAGCTTTCTTT. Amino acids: CASSTDSGQGREAFF.